These 31 T cell receptor beta chains originate from one sample sequenced in a study of beta chain features in type 1 diabetes. Expressed TCRB transcripts were sequenced because the isolated RNA had all been reverse transcribed beforehand. Profiled with immunoSEQ multiplex PCR; TCRdb holds only in-frame clones, not every one. The sample includes 450,000 to 600,000 clones, around 30% of them seen just once. Material for sequencing was naive CD4+ T cells from blood. These receptors were taken from a young man in good health.

V and J are TRBV30 and TRBJ2-5; 7 bases map to TRBD2. The junction had 3 bases not matched to a gene; V was cut back by 4 bases and J by 7 bases. Looked up from germline, CDR1 is GTSNPN and CDR2 is SVGIG (reference sequence). CDR3 length equals 11 residues. The CDR3 DNA is TGTGCCTGGACTCCGGGGGGGACCCAGTACTTC. Its translation: CAWTPGGTQYF.

V and J are TRBV11-3 and TRBJ2-1; D gene unclear. This CDR3 has 13 amino acids. Germline CDR1 is SGHNT and CDR2 is YENEEA. Deletions cut 1 base from V and 6 bases from J, with 7 bases between. The CDR3 protein is CASSLGPVNEQFF. CDR3 in DNA: TGTGCCAGCAGCTTAGGCCCTGTCAATGAGCAGTTCTTC.

Comment on this clone: Just one base apart from a much larger clone, this may be a read error. V is TRBV5-4 and J is TRBJ2-1, with unresolved D. V lost 3 bases and J lost 4, with 2 bases in between. The CDR3 sequence is 11 residues long. Germline V lookup: CDR1 SGHNT, CDR2 YYREEE (reference sequence). CDR3 sequence: CASSSYNEQFF. The CDR3 nucleotides read TGTGCCAGCAGCTCTTACAATGAGCAGTTCTTC.

This clone was counted between two and nine times. The CDR3 loop reads CASSPADALSTDTQYF. CDR3 sequence (DNA): TGTGCCAGCAGCCCGGCGGATGCGTTGAGCACAGATACGCAGTATTTT. The chain is built from TRBV27 and TRBJ2-3, with D hard to call. V lost 6 bases and J 0 bases, leaving 16 bases between the germline ends. The CDR3 length is 16 residues. The germline gives CDR1 MNHEY, CDR2 SMNVEV (reference sequence).

This clone was seen more than once but under ten times. The chain combines TRBV27 with TRBJ2-3, with D perhaps matching TRBD2 (6 bases). Germline V CDR1 and CDR2: MNHEY, SMNVEV (reference sequence). The V end lost 5 bases, the J end lost 4 bases, and 19 bases lay between the germline ends. The CDR3 loop spans 16 amino acids. The CDR3 DNA is TGTGCCAGCAGTACCCGTGGAGGGAGATCGTCAGATACGCAGTATTTT. Amino acids: CASSTRGGRSSDTQYF.

This clone was detected a few times. The chain has TRBV5-4 and TRBJ2-5, with 7 bases matching TRBD2. The CDR3 is 16 amino acids. Per germline, CDR1 SGHNT and CDR2 YYREEE (reference sequence). V gave up 4 bases and J gave up 5 bases; unmatched junction bases: 14. CDR3 region: CASSGGLLAVGETQYF. The CDR3 DNA follows: TGTGCCAGCAGCGGAGGACTGCTAGCGGTCGGGGAGACCCAGTACTTC. The full variable domain, with the rest looked up from reference TRBV5-4 and TRBJ2-5, is ETGVTQSPTHLIKTRGQQVTLRCSSQSGHNTVSWYQQALGQGPQFIFQYYREEENGRGNFPPRFSGLQFPNYSSELNVNALELDDSALYLCASSGGLLAVGETQYFGPGTRLLVL.

This clone was detected a few times. The J gene is TRBJ2-2, the V gene TRBV7-9; 11 bases fit TRBD2. This CDR3 has 15 residues. From germline, CDR1 is SEHNR and CDR2 FQNEAQ (reference sequence). The V and J ends lost 5 bases and 3 bases, in that order; junction bases with no gene match: 2. CDR3 sequence: CASSRLAGYTGELFF. The CDR3 nucleotides read TGTGCCAGCAGCCGACTAGCGGGATACACCGGGGAGCTGTTTTTT.

There are a few counts of this clone. This rearrangement joins TRBV30 to TRBJ2-7; 9 bases map to TRBD2. Germline trimming cut 1 base from V and 6 bases from J; bases unmatched to any gene: 7. CDR1 and CDR2 from the germline V gene are GTSNPN and SVGIG (reference sequence). The CDR3 consists of 14 residues. CDR3 nucleotides: TGTGCCTGGAGTGAAACACTAGCGGGCCTCGAGCAGTACTTC. This sequence encodes CAWSETLAGLEQYF. The complete variable domain, with remaining parts taken from reference TRBV30 and TRBJ2-7, reads SQTIHQWPATLVQPVGSPLSLECTVEGTSNPNLYWYRQAAGRGLQLLFYSVGIGQISSEVPQNLSASRPQDRQFILSSKKLLLSDSGFYLCAWSETLAGLEQYFGPGTRLTVT.

This clone was seen a few times. The chain has TRBV29-1 and TRBJ2-5, with 10 bases identical to TRBD2. CDR1 and CDR2 from the germline V gene are SQVTM and ANQGSEA. V dropped 6 bases and J dropped 0; count of bases not matched to a gene: 1. The CDR3 covers 13 residues. CDR3 region: CSVTSGNQETQYF. As DNA, the CDR3 is TGCAGCGTAACTAGCGGGAACCAAGAGACCCAGTACTTC.

The chain joins TRBV30 to TRBJ2-1, with a weak D call TRBD1 (6 bases). The CDR3 totals 13 residues. V shed 2 bases and J shed 7 bases, with 12 bases lying between them. Germline V gene data show CDR1 as GTSNPN and CDR2 as SVGIG (reference sequence). Written as DNA, the CDR3 is TGTGCCTGGAGTCTGACAGGCGGGAATGAGCAGTTCTTC. This codes for CAWSLTGGNEQFF.

The V gene is TRBV28, the J gene TRBJ1-5; unclear D gene. Germline V CDR1 and CDR2: MDHEN, SYDVKM. The CDR3 length is 11 residues. Trimming removed 4 bases from V and 10 bases from J, with 8 bases in between. CDR3 sequence: CASSSSRPQHF. The CDR3 DNA follows: TGTGCCAGCAGTTCCTCGCGTCCCCAGCATTTT.

This chain uses TRBV28 with TRBJ2-2; the D is unclear. This CDR3 is built from 16 residues. Germline V gives CDR1 MDHEN, CDR2 SYDVKM. Trimming pared 3 bases from V and 0 bases from J, leaving 11 bases between. The CDR3 region has the DNA TGTGCCAGCAGTTTTCCCGTCAGTTCGAACACCGGGGAGCTGTTTTTT. Translating gives CASSFPVSSNTGELFF.

This chain uses TRBV6-6 with TRBJ1-2; D not certain. V dropped 0 bases and J dropped 8 bases, with 10 bases sitting between them. The germline V gene encodes CDR1 MNHNY and CDR2 SVGAGI (reference sequence). CDR3 length: 13 amino acids. CDR3 coding DNA: TGTGCCAGCAGTTACTCAGGTGGGGAAGGCTACACCTTC. Its protein product is CASSYSGGEGYTF.

This clone appeared a few times. The same CDR3 arises from other DNA sequences in this sample as well. The chain is built from TRBV30 and TRBJ2-7, with TRBD1 as a possible D gene (6 bases). The V gene lost 0 bases and the J gene lost 0 bases, with 9 bases spanning the gap. The germline CDR1 and CDR2 sequences are GTSNPN and SVGIG (reference sequence). The CDR3 spans 14 residues. CDR3 nucleotides: TGTGCCTGGAGTGTACTCAGGGGCTCCTACGAGCAGTACTTC. The encoded protein is CAWSVLRGSYEQYF.

The genes are TRBV7-2 and TRBJ2-7; a possible D gene is TRBD2 (5 bases). CDR1 and CDR2 (germline): SGHTA, FQGNSA. CDR3 length: 15 amino acids. Trimming removed 4 bases from V and 5 bases from J, with 18 bases in between. CDR3 bases: TGTGCCAGCAGCTCCTTAGCGTTTTCGGACGACGAGCAGTACTTC. Encoded protein: CASSSLAFSDDEQYF.

This clone was counted between two and nine times. The chain uses TRBV9 and TRBJ2-7, with TRBD2 as a possible D gene (6 bases). Trimming took off 0 bases at V and 6 bases at J, with 16 bases between the two ends. The CDR3 loop spans 15 amino acids. Germline CDR1 reads SGDLS; CDR2 reads YYNGEE. The CDR3 DNA reads TGTGCCAGCAGCGTAGAAGGGACTTACCCCCGCGAGCAGTACTTC. Amino acid sequence: CASSVEGTYPREQYF.

This chain joins TRBV19 and TRBJ2-7; D gene unclear. Germline loops: CDR1 LNHDA, CDR2 SQIVND (reference sequence). The ends were cut back, 6 bases at V and 2 bases at J, with 2 bases in the middle. The length of the CDR3 is 10 residues. DNA for the CDR3: TGTGCCAGTAGGACCTACGAGCAGTACTTC. Encoded protein: CASRTYEQYF. The whole variable domain, remainder taken from reference TRBV19 and TRBJ2-7, is DGGITQSPKYLFRKEGQNVTLSCEQNLNHDAMYWYRQDPGQGLRLIYYSQIVNDFQKGDIAEGYSVSREKKESFPLTVTSAQKNPTAFYLCASRTYEQYFGPGTRLTVT.

This clone was observed a handful of times. This same CDR3 is encoded by further DNA sequences in the sample. The rearrangement links TRBV30 to TRBJ2-7; D remains ambiguous. CDR3 length equals 11 residues. V lost 2 bases to trimming and J lost 4 bases, with 6 bases between them. The V gene's germline CDR1 is GTSNPN and CDR2 SVGIG (reference sequence). CDR3 nucleotide sequence: TGTGCCTGGAGTCATAGGTACGAGCAGTACTTC. This codes for CAWSHRYEQYF.

The V and J genes are TRBV7-2 and TRBJ2-5, with 9 bases aligning to TRBD2. V shed 0 bases, J shed 2 bases, and the junction held 10 bases outside the gene matches. The germline CDR1 and CDR2 sequences are SGHTA and FQGNSA. This CDR3 is 18 amino acids long. CDR3 protein: CASSLALAGGREQETQYF. For the CDR3, the DNA is TGTGCCAGCAGCTTAGCGTTGGCTGGCGGGAGGGAACAAGAGACCCAGTACTTC.

The chain has TRBV29-1 and TRBJ2-7; tentatively, D is TRBD2 (5 bases). V lost 1 base and J lost 0, with 13 bases in between. Germline-derived CDR1 and CDR2 are SQVTM and ANQGSEA. CDR3 size: 15 residues. The CDR3 DNA follows: TGCAGCGTTGAAGGGGAGACACCTAGCTCCTACGAGCAGTACTTC. Protein product: CSVEGETPSSYEQYF.

The chain couples TRBV5-1 to TRBJ2-1; 14 nucleotides line up with TRBD2. J gave up 8 bases and V 4 bases, and 8 bases lay outside the gene matches. Germline CDR1 SGHRS, CDR2 YFSETQ. This CDR3 has 16 amino acids. This chain's CDR3 is CASSPRGTSGSDEQFF. For the CDR3, the DNA is TGCGCCAGCAGCCCGAGGGGGACTAGCGGGAGCGATGAGCAGTTCTTC.

The gene calls are TRBV25-1 and TRBJ1-2, with TRBD1 matching over 7 bases. J lost 7 bases, V lost 4 bases, and 9 bases had no gene match. CDR3 size: 14 residues. CDR1 is MGHDK and CDR2 is SYGVNS in the germline V gene. CDR3 bases: TGTGCCAGCAGTGTAAACCGGGACAGCTCTGGCTACACCTTC. Translated, it gives CASSVNRDSSGYTF.

This clone was seen a few times. This chain connects TRBV30 to TRBJ2-7, with a tentative D call TRBD1 (5 bases). From germline, CDR1 is GTSNPN and CDR2 SVGIG (reference sequence). This CDR3 spans 14 amino acids. V lost 0 bases to trimming and J lost 1 base, with 10 bases between them. Here the CDR3 reads CAWSVQVGSYEQYF. The DNA of the CDR3 is TGTGCCTGGAGTGTACAGGTTGGTTCCTACGAGCAGTACTTC.

There are a few counts of this clone. The identical CDR3 is also encoded by other nucleotide sequences in the sample. The V call is TRBV29-1, the J call TRBJ2-3; D remains unclear. V was clipped by 3 bases and J by 3 bases, with 1 base between them. The CDR3 contains 10 residues. The germline V gene encodes CDR1 SQVTM and CDR2 ANQGSEA. This CDR3 is CSVDTDTQYF. The CDR3 DNA follows: TGCAGCGTTGATACAGATACGCAGTATTTT.

This clone was observed a handful of times. The identical CDR3 is also encoded by other nucleotide sequences in the sample. V gene TRBV6-5 combines with J gene TRBJ2-5; D unresolved. The V end was cut by 2 bases, the J end by 5 bases, with 3 bases between. The CDR3 totals 11 residues. The V gene's germline CDR1 is MNHEY and CDR2 SVGAGI. The CDR3 here is CASSYGETQYF. In DNA, the CDR3 is TGTGCCAGCAGTTACGGCGAGACCCAGTACTTC.

This chain uses TRBV27 with TRBJ2-7, with D unclear. The V end lost 2 bases, the J end lost 0 bases, and 5 bases lay between the germline ends. The CDR3 extends over 13 amino acids. The germline gives CDR1 MNHEY, CDR2 SMNVEV (reference sequence). The CDR3 sequence: CASSLQVSYEQYF. The CDR3 DNA reads as TGTGCCAGCAGTTTACAGGTCTCCTACGAGCAGTACTTC.

The chain combines TRBV7-9 with TRBJ2-1; D unclear. The CDR3 contains 14 residues. Germline-derived CDR1 and CDR2 are SEHNR and FQNEAQ (reference sequence). V was trimmed by 2 bases and J by 5 bases, leaving 10 bases between them. Here the CDR3 reads CASSLTHSDNEQFF. The CDR3 DNA is TGTGCCAGCAGCTTAACCCACAGCGACAATGAGCAGTTCTTC.

Regarding this clone: Its ends do not fully match the called genes, so a read error is possible. This same CDR3 is encoded by further DNA sequences in the sample. V usage is TRBV29-1 and J usage is TRBJ1-1; D remains unclear. The CDR3 runs 13 residues. The germline V gene encodes CDR1 SQVTM and CDR2 ANQGSEA. In DNA form, the CDR3 reads TGCAGCGTCGAAGCCTCCATGAACACTGAAGCTTTCTTT. Its translation: CSVEASMNTEAFF.

This clone came up a few times. The chain recombines TRBV7-9 with TRBJ2-1; a possible D gene is TRBD2 (5 bases). Trimming removed 2 bases from V and 8 bases from J, with 7 bases in between. Germline V gene sequence: CDR1 SEHNR, CDR2 FQNEAQ (reference sequence). The CDR3 covers 12 residues. The DNA of the CDR3 is TGTGCCAGCAGCTTAAGCGGTCATGAGCAGTTCTTC. Its translation is CASSLSGHEQFF.

This clone was seen more than once but under ten times. The rearrangement uses TRBV9 and TRBJ1-1; D call uncertain. This CDR3 is built from 13 residues. The germline V gene has CDR1 SGDLS and CDR2 YYNGEE. With 4 bases removed from V and 0 bases from J, the gap between germline ends came to 7 bases. This chain's CDR3 is CASSIGVNTEAFF. The CDR3 DNA reads as TGTGCCAGCAGCATCGGGGTGAACACTGAAGCTTTCTTT.

This clone has more than one count but fewer than ten. The chain has TRBV16 and TRBJ2-7; 9 positions match TRBD1. The CDR3 contains 12 residues. The germline gives CDR1 KGHSY, CDR2 FQNENV. The V segment lost 4 bases and the J segment 12 bases; nucleotides outside the gene matches: 7. CDR3 region: CASSPPGTGRYF. The CDR3 DNA reads TGTGCCAGCAGCCCTCCCGGGACAGGGAGGTACTTC. The full variable domain, in which reference TRBV16 and TRBJ2-7 provide the parts outside the CDR3, is GEEVAQTPKHLVRGEGQKAKLYCAPIKGHSYVFWYQQVLKNEFKFLISFQNENVFDETGMPKERFSAKCLPNSPCSLEIQATKLEDSAVYFCASSPPGTGRYFGPGTRLTVT.